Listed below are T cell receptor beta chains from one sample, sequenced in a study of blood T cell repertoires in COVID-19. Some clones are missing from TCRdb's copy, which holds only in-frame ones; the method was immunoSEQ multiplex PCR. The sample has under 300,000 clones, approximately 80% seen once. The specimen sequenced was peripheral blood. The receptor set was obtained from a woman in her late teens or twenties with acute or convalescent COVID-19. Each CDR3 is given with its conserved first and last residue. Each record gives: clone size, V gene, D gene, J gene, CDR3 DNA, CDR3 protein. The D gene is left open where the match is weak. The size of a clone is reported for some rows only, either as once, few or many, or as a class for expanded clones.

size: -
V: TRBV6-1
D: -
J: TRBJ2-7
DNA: TGTGCCAGCAGTGAAGTTGGACTAATCTTC
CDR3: CASSEVGLIF

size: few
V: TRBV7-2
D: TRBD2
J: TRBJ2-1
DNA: TGTGCCAGCAGCTCTAGCGGGATGGGTGAGCAGTTCTTC
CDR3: CASSSSGMGEQFF

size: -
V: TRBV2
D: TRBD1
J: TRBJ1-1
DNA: TGTGCCAGCAGTCCACCGGGGACAGACACTGAAGCTTTCTTT
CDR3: CASSPPGTDTEAFF

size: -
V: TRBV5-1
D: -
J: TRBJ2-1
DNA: TGCGCCAGCACTCTTTCACACGGACTTTCCTACAATGAGCAGTTCTTC
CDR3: CASTLSHGLSYNEQFF

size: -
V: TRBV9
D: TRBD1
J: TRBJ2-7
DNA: TGTGCCAGCAGCCTCCGGGACAGGGCCTACGAGCAGTACTTC
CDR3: CASSLRDRAYEQYF

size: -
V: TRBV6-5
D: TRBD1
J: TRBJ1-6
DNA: TGTGCCAGCAGTTACGAAGGGGGCCACTATAATTCACCCCTCCACTTT
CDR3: CASSYEGGHYNSPLHF

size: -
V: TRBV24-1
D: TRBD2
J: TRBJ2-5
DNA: TGTGCCACCAGTGAGGGCCGACTAGCTCAAGAGACCCAGTACTTC
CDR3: CATSEGRLAQETQYF

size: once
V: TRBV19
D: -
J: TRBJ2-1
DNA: TGTGCCAGTAGTATAGGAGGGCGGGATAGCCCCCTCTTC
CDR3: CASSIGGRDSPLF

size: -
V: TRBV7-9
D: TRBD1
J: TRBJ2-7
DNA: TGTGCCAGCAGCTTAGAGGACAGGTACGAGCAGTACTTC
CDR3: CASSLEDRYEQYF

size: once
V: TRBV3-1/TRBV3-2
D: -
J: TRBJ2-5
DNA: TGTGCCAGCAGCTTTGGGGGGACAGTAGAGACCCAGTACTTC
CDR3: CASSFGGTVETQYF

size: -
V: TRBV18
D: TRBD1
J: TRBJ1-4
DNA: TGTGCCAGCTCACCACTAGCCGGACAGGTGAATGAAAAACTGTTTTTT
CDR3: CASSPLAGQVNEKLFF

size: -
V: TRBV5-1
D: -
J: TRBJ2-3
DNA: TGCGCCAGCAGCTGGGGGGTGGTAAGCACAGATACGCAGTATTTT
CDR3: CASSWGVVSTDTQYF

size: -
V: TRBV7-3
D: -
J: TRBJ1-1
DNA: TGTGCCAGCAGCCCTCAGAAGTCAGGAGAAGCTTTCTTT
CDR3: CASSPQKSGEAFF

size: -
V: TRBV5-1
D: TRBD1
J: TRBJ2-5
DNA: TGCGCCAGCAGAGGACAGGGGCAAGAGACCCAGTACTTC
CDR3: CASRGQGQETQYF

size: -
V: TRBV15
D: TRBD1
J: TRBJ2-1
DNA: TGTGCCACCAGCAGAGAGAACCAGGGGGATGAGCAGTTCTTC
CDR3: CATSRENQGDEQFF

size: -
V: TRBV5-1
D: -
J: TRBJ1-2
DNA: TGCGCCAGCAGTGAAGCGAACTATGGCTACACCTTC
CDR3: CASSEANYGYTF

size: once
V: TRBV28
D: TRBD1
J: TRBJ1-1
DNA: TGTGCCAGCAGCCCTGGACAGGGTGGGACTGAAGCTTTCTTT
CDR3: CASSPGQGGTEAFF

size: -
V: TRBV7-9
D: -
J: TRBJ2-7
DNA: TGTGCCAGCAGCCAAACAGGGTCCCCCTACGAGCAGTACTTC
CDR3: CASSQTGSPYEQYF

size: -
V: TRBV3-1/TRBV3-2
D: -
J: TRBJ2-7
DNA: TGTGCCAGCAGCCAAGTTCTTAGGGACACTCCCTACGAGCAGTACTTC
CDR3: CASSQVLRDTPYEQYF

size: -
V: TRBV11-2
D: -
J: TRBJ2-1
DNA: TGTGCCAGCAGCTTAAGCGGTAGCTCCTACAATGAGCAGTTCTTC
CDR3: CASSLSGSSYNEQFF

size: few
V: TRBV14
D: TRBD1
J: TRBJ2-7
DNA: TGTGCCAGCAGCCAAGCGACTGGACAGGGAAATTTCGCCTACGAGCAGTACTTC
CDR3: CASSQATGQGNFAYEQYF

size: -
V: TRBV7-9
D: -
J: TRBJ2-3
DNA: TGTGCCAGCAGCTTAGTTTCGGCGGGTACGCAGTATTTT
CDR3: CASSLVSAGTQYF

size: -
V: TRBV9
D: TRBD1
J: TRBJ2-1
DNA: TGTGCCAGCAGCCCCGGGACAGGGGGCTACAATGAGCAGTTCTTC
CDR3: CASSPGTGGYNEQFF

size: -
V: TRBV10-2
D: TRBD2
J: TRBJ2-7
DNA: TGCGCCAGCAGAAGAGAGCGGGAGTCCAACTACGAGCAGTACTTC
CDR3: CASRRERESNYEQYF

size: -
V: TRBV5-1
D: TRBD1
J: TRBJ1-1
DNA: TGCGCCAGCAGCGACCTAAAACAGGGGGCCACTGAAGCTTTCTTT
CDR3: CASSDLKQGATEAFF

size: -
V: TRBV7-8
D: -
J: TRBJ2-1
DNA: TGTGCCAGCAGCTTAGCGGGAATAGCGGCCCAAAAATATGAGCAGTTCTTC
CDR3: CASSLAGIAAQKYEQFF

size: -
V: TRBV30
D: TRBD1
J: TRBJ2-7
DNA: TGTGCCTGGAGCTCGGGACAGGGGCGCGGTTGG
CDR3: CAWSSGQGRGW

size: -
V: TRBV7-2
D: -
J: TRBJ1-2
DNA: TGTGCCAGCAGCGCCAGGGTTCAGTGGAACTCTAACTATGGCTACACCTTC
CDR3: CASSARVQWNSNYGYTF

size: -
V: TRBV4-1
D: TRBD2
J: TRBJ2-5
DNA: TGCGCCAGCAGCCAAGAGGTACTAGCGGGAGTAGAGACCCAGTACTTC
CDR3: CASSQEVLAGVETQYF

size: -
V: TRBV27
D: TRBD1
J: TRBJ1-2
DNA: TGTGCCAGCAGTCCCCAATCCATCCAGGGGGCGCGTGGCTACACCTTC
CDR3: CASSPQSIQGARGYTF

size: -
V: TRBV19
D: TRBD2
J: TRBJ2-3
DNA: TGTGCCAGTAGGACTAGCGTCCTTAGCACAGATACGCAGTATTTT
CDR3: CASRTSVLSTDTQYF

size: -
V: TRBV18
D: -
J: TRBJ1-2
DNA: TGTGCCAGCTCACCCTACGAGAGGACAGGCTACACCTTC
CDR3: CASSPYERTGYTF

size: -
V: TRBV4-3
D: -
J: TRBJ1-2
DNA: TGCGCCAGCAGCCAGGGAGGGGCAGGTGGCTACACCTTC
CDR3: CASSQGGAGGYTF

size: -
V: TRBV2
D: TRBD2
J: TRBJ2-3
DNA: TGTGCCAGCAGTGAACGGCCTAGCGGGAGGCAGCAAACGGCTACGCAGTATTTT
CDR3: CASSERPSGRQQTATQYF

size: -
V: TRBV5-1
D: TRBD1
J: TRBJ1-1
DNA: TGCGCCAGCAGCATACAGGGGGCGAGCACTGAAGCTTTCTTT
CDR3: CASSIQGASTEAFF

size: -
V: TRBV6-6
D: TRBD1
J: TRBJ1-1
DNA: TGTGCCAGCAGTACCCAGGGGGGGAACACTGAAGCTTTCTTT
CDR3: CASSTQGGNTEAFF

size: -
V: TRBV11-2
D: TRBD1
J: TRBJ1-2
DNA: TGTGCCAGCAGCACGCTACACAGACAGGGAACTAACTATGGCTACACCTTC
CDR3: CASSTLHRQGTNYGYTF

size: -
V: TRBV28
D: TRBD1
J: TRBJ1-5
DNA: TGTGCCAGCAGTTTACTCCATACAGGGGGACGCGAGCATTTT
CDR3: CASSLLHTGGREHF

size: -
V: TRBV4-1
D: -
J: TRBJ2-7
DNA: TGCGCCAGCAGCCAAGTGACTACCGCGGGACGGTACTTC
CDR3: CASSQVTTAGRYF

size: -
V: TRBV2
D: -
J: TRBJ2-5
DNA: TGTGCCAGCAGTGAAGCAAGGCAGGGCCGCCGGGTGACCCAGTACTTC
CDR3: CASSEARQGRRVTQYF

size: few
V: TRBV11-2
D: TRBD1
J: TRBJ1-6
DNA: TGTGCCAGCAGCTTGGGACAGGGGGTTTCACCCCTCCACTTT
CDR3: CASSLGQGVSPLHF

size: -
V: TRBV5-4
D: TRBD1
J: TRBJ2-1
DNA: TGTGCCAGCAGCTTCGGCAGGGACAGGGGCTTGAATGAGCAGTTCTTC
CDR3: CASSFGRDRGLNEQFF

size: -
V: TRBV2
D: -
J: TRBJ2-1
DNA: TGTGCCAGAACAACTATAAAGGGGGGGCATGAGCAGTTCTTC
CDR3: CARTTIKGGHEQFF

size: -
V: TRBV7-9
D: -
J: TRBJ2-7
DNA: TGTGCCAGCAGCTCGGTGTCCCGCTCCTACGAGCAGTACTTC
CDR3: CASSSVSRSYEQYF

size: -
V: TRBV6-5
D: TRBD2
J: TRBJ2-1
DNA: TGTGCCAGCAGTCTACTAGCGGACGAGCAGTTCTTC
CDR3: CASSLLADEQFF

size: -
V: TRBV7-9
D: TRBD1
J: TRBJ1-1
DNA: TGTGCCAGCAGCCCCAGACAGGGGGCGGACACTGAAGCTTTCTTT
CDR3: CASSPRQGADTEAFF

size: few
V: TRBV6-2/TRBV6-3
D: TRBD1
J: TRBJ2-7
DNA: TGTGCCAGCAGTTACCAGGGACAGGGGCGCGAGCAGTACTTC
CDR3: CASSYQGQGREQYF

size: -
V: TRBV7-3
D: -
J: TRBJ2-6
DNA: TGTGCCAGCAGCCCATATACAGGGTTCGGGGCCAACGTCCTGACTTTC
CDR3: CASSPYTGFGANVLTF

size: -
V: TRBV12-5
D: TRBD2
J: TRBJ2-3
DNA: TGTGCTAGTGGTTTGTCGTCTAGCGGGAGGGTCACAGATACGCAGTATTTT
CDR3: CASGLSSSGRVTDTQYF